The 23 T cell receptor beta chains presented below share a single source sample, sequenced in a study of CD8 T cells in Susac syndrome. After extraction with the RNeasy kit, roughly 0.5 to 1 ug of the RNA was reverse transcribed using random hexamers. TCRdb reanalysed the immunoSEQ multiplex PCR reads using MiXCR and keeps one entry per CDR3 protein. The sample includes tens of thousands of distinct CDR3 sequences, roughly 96% seen only once; the top ten take approximately 0.42%. The sequencing sample was made of CD8+ T cells from PBMCs. The receptors here all came from a human donor with Susac syndrome.

This chain connects TRBV11-2 to TRBJ2-3, with D perhaps assigned TRBD1 or TRBD2 (5 bases each). The ends were cut back, 4 bases at V and 6 bases at J, with 8 bases in the middle. The length of the CDR3 is 12 residues. Per the germline V gene, CDR1 is SGHAT and CDR2 is FQNNGV. Here the CDR3 reads CASSSGRDTQYF. The CDR3 DNA reads TGTGCCAGCAGCTCGGGACGGGATACGCAGTATTTT.

The V call is TRBV7-2, the J call TRBJ1-1, with D tentatively TRBD1 (5 bases). V lost 1 base, J lost 3 bases, and 18 bases lay in between. The CDR3 spans 17 residues. The germline V gene has CDR1 SGHTA and CDR2 FQGNSA. In nucleotides, the CDR3 is TGTGCCAGCAGCTTAGTTGGAGGGGTCCTTGGGGACACTGAAGCTTTCTTT. Translation: CASSLVGGVLGDTEAFF. Complete variable domain (other parts from reference TRBV7-2 and TRBJ1-1): GAGVSQSPSNKVTEKGKDVELRCDPISGHTALYWYRQSLGQGLEFLIYFQGNSAPDKSGLPSDRFSAERTGGSVSTLTIQRTQQEDSAVYLCASSLVGGVLGDTEAFFGQGTRLTVV.

This chain uses TRBV13 with TRBJ2-3; possibly TRBD2 for D (6 bases). V was clipped by 5 bases and J by 3 bases, with 15 bases between them. CDR1 and CDR2 from the germline V gene are PRHDT and FYEKMQ (reference sequence). The CDR3 extends over 15 amino acids. The DNA of the CDR3 is TGTGCCAGCAGCCCGGGTTTAGCGGCGACAGATACGCAGTATTTT. This translates into CASSPGLAATDTQYF.

V gene TRBV12-3 or TRBV12-4 combines with J gene TRBJ2-7, with 7 positions matching TRBD2. This CDR3 has 14 amino acids. J lost 2 bases, V lost 6 bases, and 7 bases had no gene match. CDR3 amino acids: CASSHGLGAYEQYF. Written as DNA, the CDR3 is TGTGCCAGCAGCCACGGACTAGGGGCCTACGAGCAGTACTTC.

The chain has TRBV12-3 or TRBV12-4 and TRBJ2-5; D gene ambiguous. The V end lost 2 bases, the J end lost 1 base, and 11 bases lay between the germline ends. The CDR3 extends over 15 amino acids. CDR3 nucleotides: TGTGCCAGCAGTTTAAGTAGGGCACGCCAAGAGACCCAGTACTTC. Residues: CASSLSRARQETQYF.

The rearrangement links TRBV29-1 to TRBJ2-1; perhaps TRBD2 as D (5 bases). The germline CDR1 and CDR2 sequences are SQVTM and ANQGSEA. The CDR3 totals 15 residues. The V end was cut by 1 base, the J end by 9 bases, with 19 bases between. The CDR3 bases are TGCAGCGTTGAAGGTACCGAGAGGAGGCTCGGTGAGCAGTTCTTC. It is translated as CSVEGTERRLGEQFF.

This chain uses TRBV4-2 with TRBJ2-6; D unresolved. Germline V CDR1 and CDR2: LGHNA, YNFKEQ. This CDR3 is 15 amino acids long. Trimming removed 3 bases from V and 4 bases from J, with 10 bases in between. The chain's CDR3 is CASSQRSAGANVLTF. In nucleotides, the CDR3 is TGTGCCAGCAGCCAGAGGTCGGCCGGGGCCAACGTCCTGACTTTC.

This sequence joins TRBV4-2 and TRBJ2-7, with 9 bases matching TRBD2. The ends lost 4 bases at V and 2 bases at J; junction bases unmatched: 6. The CDR3 is 15 amino acids. Germline values: CDR1 LGHNA, CDR2 YNFKEQ. The DNA of the CDR3 is TGTGCCAGCAGCCTCTCCGGGACTAGCACCTACGAGCAGTACTTC. Translation gives CASSLSGTSTYEQYF.

The chain is built from TRBV5-1 and TRBJ1-2, with a tentative D call TRBD1 (5 bases). CDR1 is SGHRS, CDR2 YFSETQ, per germline. V gave up 1 base and J gave up 4 bases, with 17 bases separating them. This CDR3 has 16 residues. CDR3: CASSLPGTEPGYGYTF. DNA for the CDR3: TGCGCCAGCAGCTTGCCGGGGACCGAGCCCGGCTATGGCTACACCTTC. The whole variable domain, filled in from reference TRBV5-1 and TRBJ1-2, reads KAGVTQTPRYLIKTRGQQVTLSCSPISGHRSVSWYQQTPGQGLQFLFEYFSETQRNKGNFPGRFSGRQFSNSRSEMNVSTLELGDSALYLCASSLPGTEPGYGYTFGSGTRLTVV.

This clonotype was recorded only once. The V call is TRBV6-4, the J call TRBJ2-2; D ambiguous. Germline V gives CDR1 MRHNA, CDR2 SNTAGT. This CDR3 spans 14 amino acids. V was shortened by 8 bases and J by 2 bases, with 12 bases between the two germline ends. The CDR3 sequence: CASPRPDNTGELFF. CDR3 nucleotide sequence: TGTGCCAGCCCCCGACCAGACAACACCGGGGAGCTGTTTTTT.

The J gene is TRBJ2-1, the V gene TRBV29-1; 11 bases match TRBD1. Germline loops: CDR1 SQVTM, CDR2 ANQGSEA. V shed 7 bases and J 1 base; nucleotides not matched to a gene: 15. This CDR3 has 18 residues. The CDR3 spells CSAWTGGVAVGSYNEQFF. DNA of the CDR3: TGCAGCGCCTGGACAGGGGGCGTCGCGGTGGGGTCCTACAATGAGCAGTTCTTC.

The genes are TRBV29-1 and TRBJ1-1; D unresolved. V was cut by 0 bases and J by 10 bases, with 12 bases left in between. The CDR3 is 12 residues long. Germline V gene data show CDR1 as SQVTM and CDR2 as ANQGSEA. CDR3 protein: CSVEERRKGAFF. The CDR3 DNA reads as TGCAGCGTTGAAGAGAGGCGGAAGGGAGCTTTCTTT. The variable domain in full, with the rest retrieved from reference TRBV29-1 and TRBJ1-1, is SAVISQKPSRDICQRGTSLTIQCQVDSQVTMMFWYRQQPGQSLTLIATANQGSEATYESGFVIDKFPISRPNLTFSTLTVSNMSPEDSSIYLCSVEERRKGAFFGQGTRLTVV.

The rearrangement uses TRBV12-3 or TRBV12-4 and TRBJ2-7; weak D call: TRBD2 (5 bases). Trimming removed 5 bases from V and 0 bases from J, with 11 bases in between. The CDR3 length is 14 residues. CDR3 loop: CASSRRRSSYEQYF. The CDR3 DNA follows: TGTGCCAGCAGTCGGAGGAGAAGCTCCTACGAGCAGTACTTC.

This chain connects TRBV27 to TRBJ2-5; D unclear. V was shortened by 0 bases and J by 5 bases, with 4 bases between the two germline ends. The CDR3 has 12 amino acids. Looked up from germline, CDR1 is MNHEY and CDR2 is SMNVEV (reference sequence). The CDR3 here is CASSLSVETQYF. Written as DNA, the CDR3 is TGTGCCAGCAGTTTATCCGTGGAGACCCAGTACTTC.

This rearrangement joins TRBV24-1 to TRBJ2-2, with a weak D call TRBD1 (5 bases). Germline V CDR1 and CDR2: KGHDR, SFDVKD. V lost 5 bases and J lost 5, with 11 bases in between. This CDR3 region has 14 residues. The CDR3 here is CATSAPGKTGELFF. The CDR3 coding sequence is TGTGCCACCAGTGCGCCAGGGAAGACCGGGGAGCTGTTTTTT.

The chain has TRBV5-1 and TRBJ2-7; 7 bases agree with TRBD2. Trimming at V came to 4 bases and at J to 2 bases, leaving 12 bases not matched to a gene. The CDR3 extends over 16 amino acids. Germline V gene sequence: CDR1 SGHRS, CDR2 YFSETQ. This CDR3 reads CASSILRRGIAYEQYV. The CDR3 DNA reads as TGCGCCAGCAGCATCCTACGGCGGGGGATCGCCTACGAGCAGTACGTC.

The rearrangement uses TRBV6-4 and TRBJ1-1; a possible D gene is TRBD1 (5 bases). This CDR3 spans 13 amino acids. Trimming took 6 bases from V and 1 from J, leaving 9 bases between them. Germline loops: CDR1 MRHNA, CDR2 SNTAGT. This CDR3 is CASSRQWNTEAFF. The CDR3 DNA sequence: TGTGCCAGCAGCCGACAGTGGAACACTGAAGCTTTCTTT.

This chain links TRBV13 with TRBJ2-3; the D call may be TRBD1 or TRBD2 (5 bases each). Trimming left V 0 bases short and J 6 bases short, with 13 bases between. Per germline, CDR1 PRHDT and CDR2 FYEKMQ (reference sequence). The CDR3 loop spans 15 amino acids. CDR3 loop: CASSLGLRGADTQYF. The CDR3 nucleotides are TGTGCCAGCAGCTTAGGCCTGAGAGGGGCTGATACGCAGTATTTT.

This clonotype was detected once. This chain joins TRBV29-1 and TRBJ1-2, with D perhaps TRBD1 (5 bases). The CDR3 totals 14 residues. The V gene lost 2 bases and the J gene lost 6 bases, with 16 bases spanning the gap. Germline loops: CDR1 SQVTM, CDR2 ANQGSEA. This CDR3 reads CSVEFQGAHNGYTF. In DNA, the CDR3 is TGCAGCGTTGAATTTCAAGGGGCCCACAATGGCTACACCTTC. The whole variable domain, filled in from reference TRBV29-1 and TRBJ1-2, reads SAVISQKPSRDICQRGTSLTIQCQVDSQVTMMFWYRQQPGQSLTLIATANQGSEATYESGFVIDKFPISRPNLTFSTLTVSNMSPEDSSIYLCSVEFQGAHNGYTFGSGTRLTVV.

The chain links TRBV7-8 to TRBJ2-5; TRBD1 matches 7 bases. This CDR3 region has 18 residues. V shed 1 base, J shed 5 bases, and the junction held 16 bases outside the gene matches. Germline values: CDR1 SGHVS, CDR2 FQNEAQ. CDR3 nucleotides: TGTGCCAGCAGCTTAGACCAACGCAAAACAGGGGCGGAGGAGACCCAGTACTTC. This codes for CASSLDQRKTGAEETQYF.

The chain links TRBV7-9 to TRBJ2-6; TRBD2 matches 8 bases. Germline CDR1 SEHNR, CDR2 FQNEAQ (reference sequence). V was clipped by 8 bases and J by 0 bases; unmatched bases: 3. This CDR3 comprises 15 residues. For the CDR3, the DNA is TGTGCCAGCGACCGGGAGGGCTCTGGGGCCAACGTCCTGACTTTC. This translates into CASDREGSGANVLTF.

This clonotype was seen once. The chain is built from TRBV29-1 and TRBJ2-7, with a weak D call TRBD1 (6 bases). The germline V gene encodes CDR1 SQVTM and CDR2 ANQGSEA. The V and J ends lost 6 bases and 3 bases respectively, with 15 bases between them. The CDR3 totals 13 residues. The CDR3 region has the DNA TGCAGCGTATCCGGACAGACCAGCTACGAGCAGTACTTC. Translated, it gives CSVSGQTSYEQYF.

The genes are TRBV4-1 and TRBJ2-5, with D possibly matching TRBD2 (6 bases). Trimming removed 0 bases at V and 2 bases at J, with 13 bases between. Looked up from germline, CDR1 is MGHRA and CDR2 is YSYEKL. The CDR3 is 16 residues long. The CDR3 DNA sequence: TGCGCCAGCAGCCAAGAGGGCGGGGTCGAGCAAGAGACCCAGTACTTC. It specifies CASSQEGGVEQETQYF.